This paragraph covers one T cell receptor beta chain sequence. This entry comes from a study of blood T cell repertoires in COVID-19. Study as a whole: Acute and convalescent COVID-19 specimens originated in the United States, Italy and Spain. PBMCs, B-cell-depleted T cells, or T cells were the source of the cDNA or gDNA that made up the material.

Study processing details: Researchers report that nucleated cell counts were estimated from reference gene primer amplification. The protocol was immunoSEQ multiplex PCR, while the TCRdb copy is restricted to in-frame clones and leaves out a portion. That table furnishes V, J and clone size, whereas the DNA furnished D and trimming. Of tens of thousands of clones listed, 60% to 85% were seen once; the top ten hold about 29%. This CDR3 region has 15 residues. Germline loops: CDR1 KGHSH, CDR2 LQKENI. The V end lost 5 bases, the J end lost 7 bases, and 18 bases lay between the germline ends. The material sequenced was peripheral blood. The TCR originated in a human donor in a cohort sampled during active COVID-19. The rearrangement joins TRBV18 to TRBJ1-5; D possibly corresponds to TRBD1 (5 bases). The CDR3 spells CASSALSGSGQPQHF. The CDR3 DNA follows: TGTGCCAGCTCAGCTCTCTCAGGGTCCGGACAGCCCCAGCATTTT.